This T cell receptor beta chain was sequenced for a study of neurological immune-mediated disorders (dated by TCRdb to the late 2010s). About the investigation overall: Of the approximately 34 multiple sclerosis patients, about 31 had relapsing-remitting MS and 3 had secondary progressive MS. Peripheral blood TCR-beta repertoires from patients with HTLV-I-associated myelopathy (HAM/TSP), patients with multiple sclerosis, and healthy controls were compared in the study using UMI-based sequencing. Longitudinal samples, technical triplicates and paired sorted CD4+ and CD8+ T-cell subsets, alongside PBMC samples, were included among the approximately 99 TCR-beta libraries. Of the approximately 66 subjects in the cohort, about 14 were HAM/TSP patients, some 35 were multiple sclerosis patients, and around 20 were healthy controls. Broader findings and caveats from the paper: No association of the MS cluster with clinical or MRI features was observed, and the need for larger cohorts was stated by the authors. Phylogenetic analysis grouped repertoires from 18 of 34 MS patients into a cluster of related CDR3 sequences, suggesting a possible repertoire-level signature. TCR clonal expansion was highest in HAM/TSP patients and lowest in MS patients, with MS patients falling below even healthy controls. Expanded clones from different subjects shared no identical CDR3 amino acid sequences, which suggests that TCR-beta repertoires were private in all groups.

cDNA was synthesized by template-switch 5'RACE using a primer carrying a 10-nucleotide random unique molecular identifier by which each TCR transcript was tagged. Each sequencing run produced over 170 million TCR-beta sequences covering 15-18 subjects. The RNeasy kit was used to extract total RNA. The KAPA Real-time Library Amplification kit was used to amplify TCR-beta VDJ regions with primers for the TCR constant region and the 5'RACE anchor. Sample indexes and Illumina adaptors were added in a first PCR, after which library yield was increased in a second PCR. After Ampure bead purification, the roughly 650 bp TCR product was size-selected on a 2% E-gel SizeSelection system. Before pooling, library quality was checked on a Bioanalyzer, concentration was measured with Qubit, and libraries were quantified with the Kapa Library Quantification kit. An Illumina HiSeq 2500 sequenced the libraries paired-end 2 x 150 bp. To increase sequence diversity, roughly 24-31% phiX was spiked into each library pool. The original methods were these. The quality-filtered reads were processed with the UMI-based MiGEC pipeline, whose error correction step removed more than 90% of the raw TCR sequences. IMGT germline references were used for alignment of VDJ genes, and clonotypes were defined by a unique CDR3 amino acid sequence together with V-J genes. Clonal expansion, Shannon diversity and CDR3 relatedness (CalcPairwiseDistances, ClusterSamples) were evaluated with VDJtools, and phylogenetic trees were built with CLCbio workbench. A clone was classed as expanded if it had 8 or more unique UMIs, a cutoff based on coefficient-of-variation modelling across technical triplicates. TCRdb trimmed public reads at Q25 via fastp, called clones via MiXCR and kept in-frame beta chains. Duplicate CDR3 protein sequences are folded into a single record with the most common DNA and genes. TCRdb's processing, not the authors', yielded these V and J calls. The sample contains tens of thousands of distinct CDR3 sequences, around 3.6% of them found a single time. The ten largest clones take up 1.5% to 2% of the sample.

Taken from the germline V gene (reference sequence), the CDR1 and CDR2 loops are DFQATT and SNEGSKA. Germline trimming amounts to 0 bases on V and 7 bases on J, with 5 as the count of junction bases outside the gene matches. The CDR3 covers 14 residues, taking in both the cysteine and the phenylalanine. Here the CDR3 DNA is all that survives: 42 bases in frame from base 1. Only a few counts were recorded for this clonotype. Its target antigen remains unknown. No clone much larger than this one lies a single base away; base qualities are absent. Unsorted PBMC libraries were generated from 2 million PBMCs stored in RNAlater at -80 °C until RNA extraction. The multiple sclerosis patients were enrolled in a US clinical protocol that evaluated disease progression with magnetic resonance imaging. PBMCs were separated from peripheral blood using Ficoll-Hypaque density gradient centrifugation and then cryopreserved in liquid nitrogen.

Recombination linked TRBV20-1 to TRBJ2-2, with 7 central nucleotides matching TRBD1. Sample: PBMCs. The source of this sequence is a man aged 25-45 years with multiple sclerosis. The CDR3 region reads CSARDRGQGGELFF. The DNA reads as follows: TGCAGTGCTAGAGATAGGGGGCAGGGCGGGGAGCTGTTTTTT.